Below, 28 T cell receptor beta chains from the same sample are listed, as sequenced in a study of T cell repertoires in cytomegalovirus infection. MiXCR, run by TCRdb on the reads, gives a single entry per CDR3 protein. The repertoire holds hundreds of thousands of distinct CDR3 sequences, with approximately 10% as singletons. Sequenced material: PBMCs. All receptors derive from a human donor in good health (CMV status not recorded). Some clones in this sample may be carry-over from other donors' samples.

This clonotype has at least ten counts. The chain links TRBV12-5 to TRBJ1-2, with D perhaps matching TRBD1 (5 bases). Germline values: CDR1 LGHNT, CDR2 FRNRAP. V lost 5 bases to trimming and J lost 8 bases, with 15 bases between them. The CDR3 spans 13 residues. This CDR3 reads CASGRGGEGGYTF. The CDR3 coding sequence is TGTGCTAGTGGTCGGGGCGGGGAAGGAGGCTACACCTTC. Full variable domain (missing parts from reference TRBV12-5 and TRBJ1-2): DARVTQTPRHKVTEMGQEVTMRCQPILGHNTVFWYRQTMMQGLELLAYFRNRAPLDDSGMPKDRFSAEMPDATLATLKIQPSEPRDSAVYFCASGRGGEGGYTFGSGTRLTVV.

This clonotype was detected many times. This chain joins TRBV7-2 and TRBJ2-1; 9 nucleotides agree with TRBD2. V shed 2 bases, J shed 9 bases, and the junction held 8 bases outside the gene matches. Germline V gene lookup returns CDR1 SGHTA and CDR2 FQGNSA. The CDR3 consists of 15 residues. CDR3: CASSLNPSGKGEQFF. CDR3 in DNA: TGTGCCAGCAGCTTAAACCCTAGCGGGAAGGGTGAGCAGTTCTTC. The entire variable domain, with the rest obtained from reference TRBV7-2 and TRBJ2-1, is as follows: GAGVSQSPSNKVTEKGKDVELRCDPISGHTALYWYRQSLGQGLEFLIYFQGNSAPDKSGLPSDRFSAERTGGSVSTLTIQRTQQEDSAVYLCASSLNPSGKGEQFFGPGTRLTVL.

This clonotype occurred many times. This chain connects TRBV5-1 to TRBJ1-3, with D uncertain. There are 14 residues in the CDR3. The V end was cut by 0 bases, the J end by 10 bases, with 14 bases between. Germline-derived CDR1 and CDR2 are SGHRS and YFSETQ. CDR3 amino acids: CASSLDRTSGTIYF. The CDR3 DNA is TGCGCCAGCAGCTTGGACAGAACTTCGGGAACCATATATTTT.

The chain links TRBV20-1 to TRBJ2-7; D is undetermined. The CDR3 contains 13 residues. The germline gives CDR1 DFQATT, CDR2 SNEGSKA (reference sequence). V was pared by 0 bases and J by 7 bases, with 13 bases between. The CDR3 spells CSARDGPHREQYF. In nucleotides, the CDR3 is TGCAGTGCTAGAGATGGTCCCCATCGGGAGCAGTACTTC.

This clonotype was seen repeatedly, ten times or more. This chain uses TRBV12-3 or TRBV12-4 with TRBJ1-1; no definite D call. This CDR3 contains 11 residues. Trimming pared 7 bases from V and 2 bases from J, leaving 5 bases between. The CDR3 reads CASITNTEAFF. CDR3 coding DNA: TGTGCCAGCATTACCAACACTGAAGCTTTCTTT.

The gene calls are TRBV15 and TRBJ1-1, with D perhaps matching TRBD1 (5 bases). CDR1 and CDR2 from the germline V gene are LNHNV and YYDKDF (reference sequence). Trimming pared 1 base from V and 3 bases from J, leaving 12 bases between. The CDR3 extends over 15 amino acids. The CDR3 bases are TGTGCCACCAGCAGAGCCAGGGTCCTGGACACTGAAGCTTTCTTT. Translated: CATSRARVLDTEAFF.

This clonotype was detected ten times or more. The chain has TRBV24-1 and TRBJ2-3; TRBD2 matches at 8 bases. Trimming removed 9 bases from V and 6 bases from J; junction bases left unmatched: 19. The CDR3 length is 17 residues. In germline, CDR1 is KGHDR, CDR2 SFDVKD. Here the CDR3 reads CATDESLAGEREDTQYF. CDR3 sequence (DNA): TGTGCCACCGACGAGAGTCTAGCGGGCGAGAGGGAGGATACGCAGTATTTT.

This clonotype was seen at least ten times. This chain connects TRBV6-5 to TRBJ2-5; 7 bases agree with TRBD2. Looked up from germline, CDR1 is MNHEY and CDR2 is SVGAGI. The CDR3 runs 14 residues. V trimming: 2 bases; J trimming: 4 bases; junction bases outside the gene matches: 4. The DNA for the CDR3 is TGTGCCAGCAGTTACGGGGGGGACGGAGAGACCCAGTACTTC. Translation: CASSYGGDGETQYF.

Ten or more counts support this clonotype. DNA for the CDR3: TGTGCCAGCAGACTCGGAGACAGGGTCTATCAGCCCCAGCATTTT. Translation gives CASRLGDRVYQPQHF. The V call is TRBV6-2 or TRBV6-3, the J call TRBJ1-5, with 7 nucleotides matching TRBD1. There are 15 residues in the CDR3. J was trimmed by 5 bases and V by 6 bases; bases with no gene match: 10. Germline V gene lookup returns CDR1 MNHEY and CDR2 SVGEGT.

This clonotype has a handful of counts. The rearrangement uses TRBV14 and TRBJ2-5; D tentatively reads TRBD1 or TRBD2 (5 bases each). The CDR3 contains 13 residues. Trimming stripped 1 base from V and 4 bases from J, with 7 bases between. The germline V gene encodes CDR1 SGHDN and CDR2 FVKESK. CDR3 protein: CASSQVGGETQYF. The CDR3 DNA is TGTGCCAGCAGCCAAGTTGGGGGAGAGACCCAGTACTTC.

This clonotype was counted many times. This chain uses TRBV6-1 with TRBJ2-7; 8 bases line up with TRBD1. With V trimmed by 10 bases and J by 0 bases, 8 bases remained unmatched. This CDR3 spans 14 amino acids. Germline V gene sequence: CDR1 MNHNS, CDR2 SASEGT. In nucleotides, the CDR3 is TGTGCCACCCTGGGACAGGCTAGCTCCTACGAGCAGTACTTC. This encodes CATLGQASSYEQYF.

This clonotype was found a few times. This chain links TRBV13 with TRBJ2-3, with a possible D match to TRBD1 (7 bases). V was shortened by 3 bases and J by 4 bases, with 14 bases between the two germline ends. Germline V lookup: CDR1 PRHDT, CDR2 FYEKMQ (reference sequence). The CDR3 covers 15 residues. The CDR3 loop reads CASSFETGRPDTQYF. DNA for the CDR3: TGTGCCAGCAGCTTTGAGACAGGGAGGCCAGATACGCAGTATTTT. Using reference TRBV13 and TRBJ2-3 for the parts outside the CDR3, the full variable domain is AAGVIQSPRHLIKEKRETATLKCYPIPRHDTVYWYQQGPGQDPQFLISFYEKMQSDKGSIPDRFSAQQFSDYHSELNMSSLELGDSALYFCASSFETGRPDTQYFGPGTRLTVL.

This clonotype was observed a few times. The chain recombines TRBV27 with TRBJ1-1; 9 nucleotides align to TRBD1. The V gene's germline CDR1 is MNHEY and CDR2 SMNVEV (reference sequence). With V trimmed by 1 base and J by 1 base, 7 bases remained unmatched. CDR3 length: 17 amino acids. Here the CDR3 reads CASSLLPGQGKNTEAFF. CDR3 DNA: TGTGCCAGCAGTTTATTACCCGGACAGGGGAAGAACACTGAAGCTTTCTTT.

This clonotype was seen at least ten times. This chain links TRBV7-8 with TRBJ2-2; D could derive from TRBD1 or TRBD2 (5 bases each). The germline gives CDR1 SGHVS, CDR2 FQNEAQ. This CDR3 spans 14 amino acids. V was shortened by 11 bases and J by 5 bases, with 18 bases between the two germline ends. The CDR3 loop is CAGDRLAGTGELFF. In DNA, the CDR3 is TGTGCCGGGGACCGGCTAGCTGGAACCGGGGAGCTGTTTTTT.

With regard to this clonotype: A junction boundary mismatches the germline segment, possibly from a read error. CDR3 region: CASSPRGQGNPGELFF. In DNA form, the CDR3 reads TGTGCCAGCAGTCCCCGGGGACAGGGGAACCCCGGGGAGCTGTTTTTT. The chain carries TRBV28 and TRBJ2-2, with 10 bases that match TRBD1. CDR3 size: 16 residues. Per the germline V gene, CDR1 is MDHEN and CDR2 is SYDVKM.

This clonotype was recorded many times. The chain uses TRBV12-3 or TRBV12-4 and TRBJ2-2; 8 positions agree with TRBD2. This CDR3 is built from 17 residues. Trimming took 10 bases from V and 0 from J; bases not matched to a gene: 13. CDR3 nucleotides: TGTGCCATCGGTCGGGGGGGAGGGATCGCGAACACCGGGGAGCTGTTTTTT. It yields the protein CAIGRGGGIANTGELFF.

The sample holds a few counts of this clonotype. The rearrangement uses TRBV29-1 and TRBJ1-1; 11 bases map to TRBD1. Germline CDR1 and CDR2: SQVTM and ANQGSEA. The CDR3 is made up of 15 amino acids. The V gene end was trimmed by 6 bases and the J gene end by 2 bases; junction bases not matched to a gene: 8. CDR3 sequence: CSVAGTGGRNTEAFF. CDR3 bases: TGCAGCGTCGCCGGGACAGGGGGTCGAAACACTGAAGCTTTCTTT.

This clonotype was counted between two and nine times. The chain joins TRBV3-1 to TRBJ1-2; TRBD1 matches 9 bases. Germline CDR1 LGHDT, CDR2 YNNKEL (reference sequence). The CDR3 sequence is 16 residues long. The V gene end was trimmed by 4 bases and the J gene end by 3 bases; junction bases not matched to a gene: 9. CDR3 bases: TGTGCCAGCAGCCGGGGGTCCGGGACAGGGCACTATGGCTACACCTTC. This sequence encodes CASSRGSGTGHYGYTF.

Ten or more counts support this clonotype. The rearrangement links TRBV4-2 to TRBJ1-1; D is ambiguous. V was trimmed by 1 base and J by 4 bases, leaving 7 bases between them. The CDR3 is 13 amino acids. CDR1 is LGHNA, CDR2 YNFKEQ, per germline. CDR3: CASSQADFTEAFF. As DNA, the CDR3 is TGTGCCAGCAGCCAAGCGGATTTCACTGAAGCTTTCTTT.

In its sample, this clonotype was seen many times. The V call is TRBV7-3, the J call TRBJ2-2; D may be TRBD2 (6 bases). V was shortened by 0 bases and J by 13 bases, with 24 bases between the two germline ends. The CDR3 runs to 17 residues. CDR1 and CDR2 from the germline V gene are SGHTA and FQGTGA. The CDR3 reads CASSLTAGPAGTQGLFF. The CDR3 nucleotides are TGTGCCAGCAGCTTAACAGCTGGGCCAGCCGGGACTCAGGGGCTGTTTTTT.

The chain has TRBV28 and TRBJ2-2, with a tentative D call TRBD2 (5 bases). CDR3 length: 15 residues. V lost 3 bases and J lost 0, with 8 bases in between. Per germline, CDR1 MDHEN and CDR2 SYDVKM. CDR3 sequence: CASSFEGANTGELFF. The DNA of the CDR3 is TGTGCCAGCAGTTTCGAGGGAGCGAACACCGGGGAGCTGTTTTTT.

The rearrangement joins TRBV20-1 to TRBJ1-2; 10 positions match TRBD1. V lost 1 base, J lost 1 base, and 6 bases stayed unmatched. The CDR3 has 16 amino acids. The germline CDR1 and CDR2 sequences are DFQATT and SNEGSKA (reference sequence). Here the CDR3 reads CSARADRTGGNYGYTF. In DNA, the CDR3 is TGCAGTGCTAGAGCCGATCGGACAGGGGGTAACTATGGCTACACCTTC.

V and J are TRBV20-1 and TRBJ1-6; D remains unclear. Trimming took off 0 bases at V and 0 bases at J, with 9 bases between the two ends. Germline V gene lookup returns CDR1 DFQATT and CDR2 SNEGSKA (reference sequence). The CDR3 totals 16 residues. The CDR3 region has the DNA TGCAGTGCTAGAGAAGGAGGGAGCTCCTATAATTCACCCCTCCACTTT. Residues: CSAREGGSSYNSPLHF.

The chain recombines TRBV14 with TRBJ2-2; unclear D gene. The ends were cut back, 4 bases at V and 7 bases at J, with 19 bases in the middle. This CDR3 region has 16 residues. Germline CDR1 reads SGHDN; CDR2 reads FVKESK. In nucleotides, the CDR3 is TGTGCCAGCAGCCCCTCTCGGTTGAGGAAGATCGGGGAGCTGTTTTTT. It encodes CASSPSRLRKIGELFF.

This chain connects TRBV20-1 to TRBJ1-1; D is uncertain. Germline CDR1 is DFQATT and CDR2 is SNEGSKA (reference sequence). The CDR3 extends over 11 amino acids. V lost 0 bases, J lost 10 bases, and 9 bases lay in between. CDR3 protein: CSARDYPGAFF. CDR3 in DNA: TGCAGTGCTAGAGATTACCCTGGAGCTTTCTTT.

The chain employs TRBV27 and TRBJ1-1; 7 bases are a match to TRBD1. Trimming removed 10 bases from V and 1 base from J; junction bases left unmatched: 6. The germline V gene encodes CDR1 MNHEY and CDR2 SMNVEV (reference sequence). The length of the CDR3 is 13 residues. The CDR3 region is CATKGQRNTEAFF. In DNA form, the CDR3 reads TGTGCCACGAAGGGACAGAGGAACACTGAAGCTTTCTTT.

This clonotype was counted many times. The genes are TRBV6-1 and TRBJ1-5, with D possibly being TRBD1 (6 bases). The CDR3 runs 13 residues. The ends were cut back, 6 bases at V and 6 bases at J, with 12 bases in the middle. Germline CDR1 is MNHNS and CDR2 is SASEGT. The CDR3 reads CASRGGDTQPQHF. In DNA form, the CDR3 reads TGTGCCAGCAGGGGGGGGGACACTCAGCCCCAGCATTTT.

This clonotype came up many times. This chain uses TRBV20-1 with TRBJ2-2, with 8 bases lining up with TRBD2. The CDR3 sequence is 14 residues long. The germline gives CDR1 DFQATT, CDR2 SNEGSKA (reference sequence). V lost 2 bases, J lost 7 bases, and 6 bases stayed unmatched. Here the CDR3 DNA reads TGCAGTGCTAGATGGCGGGGGGCTAACGGGGAGCTGTTTTTT. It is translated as CSARWRGANGELFF.